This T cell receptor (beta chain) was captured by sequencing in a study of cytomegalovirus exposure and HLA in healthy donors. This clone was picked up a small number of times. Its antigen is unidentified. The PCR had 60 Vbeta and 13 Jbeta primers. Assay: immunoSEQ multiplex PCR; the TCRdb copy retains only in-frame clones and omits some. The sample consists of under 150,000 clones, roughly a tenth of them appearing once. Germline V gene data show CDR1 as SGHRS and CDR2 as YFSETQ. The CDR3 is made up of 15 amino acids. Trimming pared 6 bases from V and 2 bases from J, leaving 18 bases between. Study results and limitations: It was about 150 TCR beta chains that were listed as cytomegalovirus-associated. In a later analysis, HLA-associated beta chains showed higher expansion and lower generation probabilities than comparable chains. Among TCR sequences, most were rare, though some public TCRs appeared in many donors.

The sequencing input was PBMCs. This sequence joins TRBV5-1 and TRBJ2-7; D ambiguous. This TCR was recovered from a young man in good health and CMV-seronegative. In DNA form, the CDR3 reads TGCGCCAGCACCTCCAGATCGGCCAGGACCTACGAGCAGTACTTC. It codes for CASTSRSARTYEQYF.